This T cell receptor (beta chain) was sequenced for a study of control samples from healthy donors and cancer patients. Assay used: immunoSEQ multiplex PCR; TCRdb lists only in-frame clones, some missing. The sample has tens of thousands of clones; 80% to 95% are singletons. This CDR3 is 15 amino acids long. Trimming left V 8 bases short and J 5 bases short, with 18 bases between. CDR1 WSHSY and CDR2 SAAADI come from the germline V gene. V usage is TRBV10-2 and J usage is TRBJ2-2, with D perhaps being TRBD1 or TRBD2 (5 bases each). The sample comprised PBMCs. The TCR comes from a woman aged 40-49 years with lung cancer. Written as DNA, the CDR3 is TGCGCCAGCCTGGGGGAAGGGATGGCGACCGGGGAGCTGTTTTTT. Residues: CASLGEGMATGELFF.